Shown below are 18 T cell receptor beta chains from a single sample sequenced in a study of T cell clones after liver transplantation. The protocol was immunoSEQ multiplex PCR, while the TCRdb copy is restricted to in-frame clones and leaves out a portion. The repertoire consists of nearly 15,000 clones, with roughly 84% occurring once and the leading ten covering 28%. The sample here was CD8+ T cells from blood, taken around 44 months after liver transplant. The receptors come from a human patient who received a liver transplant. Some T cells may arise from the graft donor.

CDR3 nucleotides: TGTGCCAGCAGCCGTACTAGCGAGAGGGCGAGTGAGCAGTTCTTC. Protein sequence: CASSRTSERASEQFF. The rearrangement joins TRBV13 to TRBJ2-1; 7 bases map to TRBD2. The CDR3 sequence is 15 residues long. The germline CDR1 and CDR2 sequences are PRHDT and FYEKMQ (reference sequence). Trimming cost V 5 bases and J 9 bases; bases outside gene matches: 13.

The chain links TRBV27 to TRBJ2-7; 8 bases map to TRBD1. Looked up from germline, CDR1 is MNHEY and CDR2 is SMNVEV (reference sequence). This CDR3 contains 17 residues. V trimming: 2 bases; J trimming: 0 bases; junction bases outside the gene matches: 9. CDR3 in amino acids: CASSLELRTGSSYEQYF. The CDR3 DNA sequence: TGTGCCAGCAGTTTAGAGCTCCGGACAGGGAGCTCCTACGAGCAGTACTTC.

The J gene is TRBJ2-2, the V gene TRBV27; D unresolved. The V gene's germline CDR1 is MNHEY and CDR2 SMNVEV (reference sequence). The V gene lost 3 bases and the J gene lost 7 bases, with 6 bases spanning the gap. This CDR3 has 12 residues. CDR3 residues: CASSFASGELFF. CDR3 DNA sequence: TGTGCCAGCAGTTTCGCTAGCGGGGAGCTGTTTTTT.

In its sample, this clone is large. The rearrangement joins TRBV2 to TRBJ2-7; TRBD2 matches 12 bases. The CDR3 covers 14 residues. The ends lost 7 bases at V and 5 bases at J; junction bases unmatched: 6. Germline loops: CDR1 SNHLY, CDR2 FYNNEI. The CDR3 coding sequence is TGTGCCAGCAAGCTACTAGCGGGAGGAAACGAGCAGTACTTC. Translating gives CASKLLAGGNEQYF.

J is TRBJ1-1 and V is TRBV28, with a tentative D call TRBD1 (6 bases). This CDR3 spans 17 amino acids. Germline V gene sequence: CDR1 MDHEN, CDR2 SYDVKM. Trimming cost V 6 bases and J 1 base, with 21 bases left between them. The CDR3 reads CASSKGGTPLKNTEAFF. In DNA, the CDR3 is TGTGCCAGCAGCAAAGGAGGGACACCACTTAAGAACACTGAAGCTTTCTTT.

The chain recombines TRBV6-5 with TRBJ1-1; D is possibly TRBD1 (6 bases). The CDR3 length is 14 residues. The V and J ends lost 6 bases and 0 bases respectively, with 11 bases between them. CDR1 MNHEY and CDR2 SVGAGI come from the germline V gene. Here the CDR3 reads CASSLGQMNTEAFF. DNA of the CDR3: TGTGCCAGCAGCCTAGGACAGATGAACACTGAAGCTTTCTTT.

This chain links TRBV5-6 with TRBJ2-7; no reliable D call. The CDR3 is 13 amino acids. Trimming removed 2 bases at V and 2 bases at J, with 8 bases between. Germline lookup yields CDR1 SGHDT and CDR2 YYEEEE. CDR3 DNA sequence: TGTGCCAGCAGCTTCGGCACCACCTACGAGCAGTACTTC. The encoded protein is CASSFGTTYEQYF.

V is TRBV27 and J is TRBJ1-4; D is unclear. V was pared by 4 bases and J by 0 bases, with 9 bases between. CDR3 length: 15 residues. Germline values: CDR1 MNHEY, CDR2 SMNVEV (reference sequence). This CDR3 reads CASSSRPATNEKLFF. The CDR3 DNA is TGTGCCAGCAGTTCCAGACCGGCAACTAATGAAAAACTGTTTTTT. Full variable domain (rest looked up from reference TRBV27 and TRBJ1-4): EAQVTQNPRYLITVTGKKLTVTCSQNMNHEYMSWYRQDPGLGLRQIYYSMNVEVTDKGDVPEGYKVSRKEKRNFPLILESPSPNQTSLYFCASSSRPATNEKLFFGSGTQLSVL.

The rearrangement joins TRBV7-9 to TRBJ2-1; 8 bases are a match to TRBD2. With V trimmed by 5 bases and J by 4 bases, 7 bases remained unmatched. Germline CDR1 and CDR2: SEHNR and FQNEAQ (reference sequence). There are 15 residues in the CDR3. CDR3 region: CASSDPGLGYNEQFF. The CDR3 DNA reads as TGTGCCAGCAGCGACCCGGGACTAGGGTACAATGAGCAGTTCTTC. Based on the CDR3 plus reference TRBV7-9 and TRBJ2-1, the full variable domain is DTGVSQNPRHKITKRGQNVTFRCDPISEHNRLYWYRQTLGQGPEFLTYFQNEAQLEKSRLLSDRFSAERPKGSFSTLEIQRTEQGDSAMYLCASSDPGLGYNEQFFGPGTRLTVL.

The CDR3 reads CASSLAGGLGETQYF. CDR3 in DNA: TGCGCCAGCAGCTTGGCCGGGGGGCTCGGGGAGACCCAGTACTTC. V is TRBV5-1 and J is TRBJ2-5; a possible D gene is TRBD2 (7 bases). V lost 0 bases, J lost 5 bases, and 14 bases lay in between. The CDR3 contains 15 residues. Germline CDR1 reads SGHRS; CDR2 reads YFSETQ.

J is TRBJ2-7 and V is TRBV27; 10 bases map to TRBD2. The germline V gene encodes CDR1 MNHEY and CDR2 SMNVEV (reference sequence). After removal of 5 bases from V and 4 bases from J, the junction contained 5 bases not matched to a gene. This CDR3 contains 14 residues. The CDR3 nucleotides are TGTGCCAGCAGTCCCCTAGCGGGAGATTACGAGCAGTACTTC. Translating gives CASSPLAGDYEQYF.

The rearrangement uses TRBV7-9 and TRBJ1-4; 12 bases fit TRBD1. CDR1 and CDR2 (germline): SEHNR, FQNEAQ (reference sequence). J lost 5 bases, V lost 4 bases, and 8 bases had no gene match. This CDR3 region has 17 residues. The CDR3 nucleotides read TGTGCCAGCAGCTCTTGGGGACAGGGGGCGCGGAATGAAAAACTGTTTTTT. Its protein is CASSSWGQGARNEKLFF.

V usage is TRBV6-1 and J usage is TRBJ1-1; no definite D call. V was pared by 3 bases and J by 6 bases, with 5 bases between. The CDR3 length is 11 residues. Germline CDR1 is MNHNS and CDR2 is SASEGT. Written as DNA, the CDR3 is TGTGCCAGCAGTGATGATCCTGAAGCTTTCTTT. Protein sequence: CASSDDPEAFF.

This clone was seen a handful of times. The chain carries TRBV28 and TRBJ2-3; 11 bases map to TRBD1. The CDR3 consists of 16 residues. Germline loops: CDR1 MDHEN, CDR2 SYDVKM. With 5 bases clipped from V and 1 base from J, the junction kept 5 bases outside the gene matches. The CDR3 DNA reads TGTGCCAGCAGTATGGACAGGGGGCGCCGCACAGATACGCAGTATTTT. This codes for CASSMDRGRRTDTQYF.

The CDR3 spells CASSQGLAATYEQYF. CDR3 DNA: TGCGCCAGCAGCCAAGGACTAGCGGCCACCTACGAGCAGTACTTC. The J gene is TRBJ2-7, the V gene TRBV4-1; the match to TRBD2 covers 9 bases. The trim removed 1 base at V and 2 bases at J, leaving 3 bases unmatched. Germline lookup yields CDR1 MGHRA and CDR2 YSYEKL. The CDR3 spans 15 residues.

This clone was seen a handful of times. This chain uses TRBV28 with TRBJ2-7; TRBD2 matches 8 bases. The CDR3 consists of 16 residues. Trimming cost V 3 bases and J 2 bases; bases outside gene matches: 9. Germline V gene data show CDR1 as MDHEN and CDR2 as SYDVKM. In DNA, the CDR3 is TGTGCCAGCAGTTTTCGCCTAGCGGGCTCACCCTACGAGCAGTACTTC. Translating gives CASSFRLAGSPYEQYF.

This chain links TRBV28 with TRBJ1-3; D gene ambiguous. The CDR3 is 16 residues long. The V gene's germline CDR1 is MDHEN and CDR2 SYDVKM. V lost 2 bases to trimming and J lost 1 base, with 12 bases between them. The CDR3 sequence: CASSLRGLVSGNTIYF. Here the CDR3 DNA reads TGTGCCAGCAGTTTAAGAGGGTTGGTTTCTGGAAACACCATATATTTT. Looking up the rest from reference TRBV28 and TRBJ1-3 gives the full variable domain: DVKVTQSSRYLVKRTGEKVFLECVQDMDHENMFWYRQDPGLGLRLIYFSYDVKMKEKGDIPEGYSVSREKKERFSLILESASTNQTSMYLCASSLRGLVSGNTIYFGEGSWLTVV.

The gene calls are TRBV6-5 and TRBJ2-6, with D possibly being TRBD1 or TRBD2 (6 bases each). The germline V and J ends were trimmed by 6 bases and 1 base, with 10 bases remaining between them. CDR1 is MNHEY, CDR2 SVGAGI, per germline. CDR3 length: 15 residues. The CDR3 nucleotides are TGTGCCAGCAGCTCGGGGGCATCTGGGGCCAACGTCCTGACTTTC. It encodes CASSSGASGANVLTF.